The clone carrying this T cell receptor (beta chain) appeared many times. As yet, its antigen is unknown. Germline V CDR1 and CDR2: SGHAT, FQNNGV. Trimming pared 6 bases from V and 0 bases from J, leaving 9 bases between. This CDR3 region has 15 residues. Ophthalmopathy not arising within 18 months of follow-up defined hyperthyroidism as stable. New diagnoses, under 2 months' duration, and ages 18 to 65 characterized the hyperthyroidism patients. PBMCs came from more than 8 ml of fresh peripheral blood. Amplified TCR beta CDR3 regions were obtained using RNA transcripts as template. In the first round, RT-PCR was carried out with HTBI primers, and a multiplex PCR formed the second round. TCRdb itself ran the multiplex PCR reads through MiXCR, one entry per CDR3 protein. The sample lists about 620,000 distinct CDR3 sequences, approximately 22% seen once, with more than 5.5% in the top ten. This specimen belongs to a study of Graves' ophthalmopathy and Graves' hyperthyroidism. Study conclusions and caveats: Blood shared most expanded thyroid clonotypes above 0.001 frequency.

The sequencing input was peripheral blood. The source is a woman aged 18-29 years with stable Graves' hyperthyroidism. Some clones in this sample may be carry-over from other donors' samples. The V and J genes are TRBV11-2 and TRBJ2-6; D possibly corresponds to TRBD2 (5 bases). This chain's CDR3 is CASRLGGSGANVLTF. The DNA for the CDR3 is TGTGCCAGCAGACTAGGAGGCTCTGGGGCCAACGTCCTGACTTTC.